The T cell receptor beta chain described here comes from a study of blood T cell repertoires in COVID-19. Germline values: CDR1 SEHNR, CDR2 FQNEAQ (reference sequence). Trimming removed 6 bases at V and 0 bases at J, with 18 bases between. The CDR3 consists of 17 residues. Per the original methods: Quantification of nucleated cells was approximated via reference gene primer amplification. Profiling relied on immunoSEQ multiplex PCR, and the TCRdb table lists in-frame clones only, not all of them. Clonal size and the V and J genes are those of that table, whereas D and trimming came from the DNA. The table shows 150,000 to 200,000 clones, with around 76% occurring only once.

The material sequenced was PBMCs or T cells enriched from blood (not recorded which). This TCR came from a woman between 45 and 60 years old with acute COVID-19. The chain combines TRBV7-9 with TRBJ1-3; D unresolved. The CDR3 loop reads CASSLMTDYSSGNTIYF. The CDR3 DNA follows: TGTGCCAGCAGTTTGATGACGGACTATAGCTCTGGAAACACCATATATTTT.